One sample yielded the 9 T cell receptor beta chains listed below, sequenced in a study of CD8 T cells in Susac syndrome. A quantity of roughly 0.5 to 1 ug RNA underwent reverse transcription using random hexamers. TCRdb fed the immunoSEQ multiplex PCR reads into MiXCR, producing one record per CDR3 protein. The sample yields approximately 160,000 distinct CDR3 sequences, about 93% seen once. The sample comprised CD4+ T cells from PBMCs. These TCRs come from a human donor in good health.

J is TRBJ1-2 and V is TRBV3-1; D gene unclear. Germline values: CDR1 LGHDT, CDR2 YNNKEL (reference sequence). V was trimmed by 0 bases and J by 5 bases, leaving 16 bases between them. CDR3 length equals 16 residues. The CDR3 here is CASSQDYGLDGYGYTF. DNA for the CDR3: TGTGCCAGCAGCCAAGATTACGGATTGGACGGTTATGGCTACACCTTC.

The V call is TRBV2, the J call TRBJ1-5; D is unresolved. The CDR3 is 12 amino acids. V was trimmed by 1 base and J by 9 bases, leaving 7 bases between them. CDR1 and CDR2 from the germline V gene are SNHLY and FYNNEI. As DNA, the CDR3 is TGTGCCAGCAGTGAAGGATTAGGGCCCCAGCATTTT. It yields the protein CASSEGLGPQHF.

The chain couples TRBV25-1 to TRBJ2-7; no definite D call. V lost 3 bases to trimming and J lost 5 bases, with 8 bases between them. The CDR3 is made up of 12 amino acids. Germline V gene lookup returns CDR1 MGHDK and CDR2 SYGVNS. DNA for the CDR3: TGTGCCAGCAGTGATCTCAGCCACGAGCAGTACTTC. This gives the protein CASSDLSHEQYF.

The genes are TRBV2 and TRBJ1-6; 12 positions agree with TRBD1. V lost 9 bases to trimming and J lost 6 bases; unmatched junction nucleotides: 6. This CDR3 has 15 residues. Germline CDR1 is SNHLY and CDR2 is FYNNEI. The CDR3 loop reads CASSGTGGSNSPLHF. The CDR3 coding sequence is TGTGCCAGTTCCGGGACAGGGGGCTCTAATTCACCCCTCCACTTT.

The V call is TRBV7-3, the J call TRBJ2-2, with D perhaps matching TRBD2 (7 bases). Germline loops: CDR1 SGHTA, CDR2 FQGTGA. This CDR3 comprises 16 residues. Trimming removed 5 bases from V and 5 bases from J, with 18 bases in between. The CDR3 is CASSPFKGGATGELFF. CDR3 in DNA: TGTGCCAGCAGCCCTTTCAAAGGGGGGGCGACCGGGGAGCTGTTTTTT. Supplemented by reference TRBV7-3 and TRBJ2-2, the full variable domain reads GAGVSQTPSNKVTEKGKYVELRCDPISGHTALYWYRQSLGQGPEFLIYFQGTGAADDSGLPNDRFFAVRPEGSVSTLKIQRTERGDSAVYLCASSPFKGGATGELFFGEGSRLTVL.

V usage is TRBV4-1 and J usage is TRBJ2-3; D unclear. Germline CDR1 MGHRA, CDR2 YSYEKL. V lost 0 bases to trimming and J lost 3 bases, with 13 bases between them. The CDR3 loop spans 16 amino acids. For the CDR3, the DNA is TGCGCCAGCAGCCAAGAGGTCCGGCCATCTACAGATACGCAGTATTTT. Protein sequence: CASSQEVRPSTDTQYF.

This sequence joins TRBV2 and TRBJ2-7; D is unclear. There are 14 residues in the CDR3. V lost 5 bases, J lost 1 base, and 12 bases lay in between. Germline V gives CDR1 SNHLY, CDR2 FYNNEI. The CDR3: CASSPTVGSYEQYF. The CDR3 DNA is TGTGCCAGCAGTCCAACCGTTGGGTCCTACGAGCAGTACTTC.

The CDR3 DNA follows: TGTGCCAGCTCACCTCAACAGGGTCTGAACACTGAAGCTTTCTTT. Translating gives CASSPQQGLNTEAFF. The chain joins TRBV18 to TRBJ1-1, with a weak D call TRBD1 (6 bases). From germline, CDR1 is KGHSH and CDR2 LQKENI. Deletions cut 3 bases from V and 0 bases from J, with 11 bases between. This CDR3 has 15 amino acids.

Here the CDR3 reads CASSTVDRRTGELFF. The CDR3 nucleotides are TGTGCCAGCAGTACTGTGGACCGACGCACCGGGGAGCTGTTTTTT. The gene calls are TRBV2 and TRBJ2-2; no clear D. Trimming took off 5 bases at V and 4 bases at J, with 14 bases between the two ends. This CDR3 is built from 15 residues. From germline, CDR1 is SNHLY and CDR2 FYNNEI.